Shown below are 27 T cell receptor beta chains from a single sample sequenced in a study of blood T cell repertoires in COVID-19 (dated by TCRdb to the early 2020s). Receptor amplification or capture employed the immunoSEQ multiplex PCR assay. In TCRdb, the immuneACCESS table is reduced to in-frame sequences with V and J assigned. These tables do not hold every clone; where another copy was compared, an unresolved V gene accounts for under half, and the others remain unexplained. Across this sample there are roughly 150,000 clones, with roughly four fifths seen only once. 13% to 15% of the sample belongs to the ten largest clones. The sequencing input was peripheral blood. Receptor source: a human donor with acute or convalescent COVID-19. The donor label of this sample is uncertain.

The gene calls are TRBV5-8 and TRBJ1-5, with D unresolved. The CDR3 covers 18 residues. CDR1 is SGHTS, CDR2 YDEGEE, per germline. Trimming stripped 0 bases from V and 2 bases from J, with 18 bases between. Here the CDR3 DNA reads TGTGCCAGCAGCTTGGTTGGGAGAAGGTTGACGGGCAATCAGCCCCAGCATTTT. This sequence encodes CASSLVGRRLTGNQPQHF.

The V and J genes are TRBV12-5 and TRBJ1-5; no clear D gene. Trimming stripped 7 bases from V and 2 bases from J, with 15 bases between. The CDR3 is 15 amino acids. Germline V lookup: CDR1 LGHNT, CDR2 FRNRAP. The DNA of the CDR3 is TGTGCTAGTGCGGCGGGGATTGGTGGCAATCAGCCCCAGCATTTT. Protein sequence: CASAAGIGGNQPQHF.

The chain couples TRBV6-1 to TRBJ2-4; maybe TRBD2 (6 bases). Trimming took off 4 bases at V and 1 base at J, with 14 bases between the two ends. The CDR3 contains 16 residues. Looked up from germline, CDR1 is MNHNS and CDR2 is SASEGT. In DNA form, the CDR3 reads TGTGCCAGCAGTGGACAGCCGGCGGGGGCCAAAAACATTCAGTACTTC. Its protein is CASSGQPAGAKNIQYF.

This chain links TRBV29-1 with TRBJ2-3; perhaps TRBD2 as D (5 bases). The V end was cut by 5 bases, the J end by 0 bases, with 12 bases between. Germline V lookup: CDR1 SQVTM, CDR2 ANQGSEA. The CDR3 is 14 residues long. The DNA of the CDR3 is TGCAGCGTTTCTCGGGGATTTAGCACAGATACGCAGTATTTT. This encodes CSVSRGFSTDTQYF.

The chain couples TRBV14 to TRBJ1-5; D remains ambiguous. This CDR3 region has 15 residues. Germline assignment: CDR1 SGHDN and CDR2 FVKESK. The V gene lost 1 base and the J gene lost 0 bases, with 7 bases spanning the gap. CDR3 DNA: TGTGCCAGCAGCCAAGGAGGTTATAGCAATCAGCCCCAGCATTTT. Protein sequence: CASSQGGYSNQPQHF.

The genes are TRBV24-1 and TRBJ1-1; possible D gene TRBD1, 6 bases. Trimming took off 9 bases at V and 1 base at J, with 11 bases between the two ends. Germline CDR1 reads KGHDR; CDR2 reads SFDVKD. The CDR3 loop spans 13 amino acids. CDR3 loop: CATPGHGNTEAFF. CDR3 nucleotide sequence: TGTGCCACCCCGGGACACGGGAACACTGAAGCTTTCTTT.

This clone was seen only once. The V gene is TRBV12-3 or TRBV12-4, the J gene TRBJ1-1, with D possibly TRBD1 on 5 matching bases. V was clipped by 6 bases and J by 7 bases, with 15 bases between them. The CDR3 consists of 13 residues. CDR3 in amino acids: CASRLMRQGEAFF. In DNA, the CDR3 is TGTGCCAGCAGGCTCATGAGGCAGGGTGAAGCTTTCTTT.

The chain uses TRBV19 and TRBJ1-1; 8 nucleotides align to TRBD1. V shed 0 bases and J 7 bases; nucleotides not matched to a gene: 13. Germline loops: CDR1 LNHDA, CDR2 SQIVND (reference sequence). This CDR3 has 17 amino acids. The CDR3 here is CASSIDPRQGSPDEAFF. The DNA for the CDR3 is TGTGCCAGTAGTATAGATCCCAGACAGGGGAGTCCGGATGAAGCTTTCTTT.

The chain is built from TRBV6-2 or TRBV6-3 and TRBJ2-7; D is uncertain. Germline-derived CDR1 and CDR2 are MNHEY and SVGEGT. The CDR3 runs 17 residues. The V end was cut by 2 bases, the J end by 6 bases, with 23 bases between. The CDR3 nucleotides read TGTGCCAGCAGTTACGCCTCGGTCGACTGGAGTCTCCTCGAGCAGTACTTC. This codes for CASSYASVDWSLLEQYF.

The rearrangement joins TRBV30 to TRBJ1-3; D unresolved. Germline assignment: CDR1 GTSNPN and CDR2 SVGIG (reference sequence). Deletions cut 5 bases from V and 3 bases from J, with 8 bases between. The CDR3 runs to 12 residues. The DNA for the CDR3 is TGTGCCTGGGGTCCCCGTGGAAACACCATATATTTT. It codes for CAWGPRGNTIYF.

This clone was picked up one time. This chain connects TRBV28 to TRBJ2-7; D perhaps matches TRBD2 (5 bases). Deletions cut 5 bases from V and 4 bases from J, with 18 bases between. Germline CDR1 and CDR2: MDHEN and SYDVKM. The CDR3 is made up of 15 amino acids. The CDR3 here is CASSRSDGSGYEQYF. CDR3 DNA: TGTGCCAGCAGTCGGAGCGACGGCTCGGGGTACGAGCAGTACTTC.

The chain carries TRBV2 and TRBJ2-7, with D unclear. V was shortened by 6 bases and J by 0 bases, with 9 bases between the two germline ends. The CDR3 totals 13 residues. Germline V lookup: CDR1 SNHLY, CDR2 FYNNEI. The CDR3 nucleotides are TGTGCCAGCAGGGAACAGTCCTCCTACGAGCAGTACTTC. It codes for CASREQSSYEQYF.

The chain couples TRBV12-3 or TRBV12-4 to TRBJ1-2; TRBD1 matches 8 bases. This CDR3 region has 13 residues. With 6 bases clipped from V and 7 bases from J, the junction kept 7 bases outside the gene matches. The CDR3 nucleotides are TGTGCCAGCAGACCAGGACAGGGTAGTGGCTACACCTTC. It specifies CASRPGQGSGYTF.

This chain uses TRBV21-1 with TRBJ1-5; whether TRBD1, the table's D call, matches the DNA was not checked. TRBV21-1 is classified as a pseudogene. There are 16 residues in the CDR3. Written as DNA, the CDR3 is TGTGCCAGCAGCGACCACAGGGGGCGCGAATTTCAGCCCCAGCATTTT. Protein product: CASSDHRGREFQPQHF.

The gene calls are TRBV10-3 and TRBJ1-5; D is unresolved. The CDR3 has 15 amino acids. CDR1 and CDR2 from the germline V gene are ENHRY and SYGVKD. Trimming pared 6 bases from V and 0 bases from J, leaving 12 bases between. This chain's CDR3 is CAISPNSPSNQPQHF. The CDR3 region has the DNA TGTGCCATCAGCCCGAACAGCCCTAGCAATCAGCCCCAGCATTTT.

The J gene is TRBJ1-2, the V gene TRBV3-1 (or the pseudogene TRBV3-2), with D perhaps matching TRBD1 (6 bases). Trimming removed 5 bases at V and 8 bases at J, with 30 bases between. The germline V gene encodes CDR1 LGHDT and CDR2 YNNKEL (reference sequence). The CDR3 has 18 residues. The CDR3 DNA reads as TGTGCCAGCAGCAAGAGGGGGATCAGGGGCCCGAGCTCGGGAGGCTACACCTTC. Amino acids: CASSKRGIRGPSSGGYTF.

This chain links TRBV11-2 with TRBJ1-4; unclear D gene. Germline CDR1 is SGHAT and CDR2 is FQNNGV. The CDR3 consists of 16 residues. V lost 5 bases to trimming and J lost 8 bases, with 21 bases between them. Here the CDR3 reads CASSQTIREGAEKLFF. The CDR3 DNA reads TGTGCCAGCAGCCAGACCATAAGGGAGGGAGCCGAAAAACTGTTTTTT.

The chain combines TRBV11-3 with TRBJ2-7, with a tentative D call TRBD1 (6 bases). Germline CDR1 and CDR2: SGHNT and YENEEA. V lost 4 bases to trimming and J lost 0 bases, with 13 bases between them. This CDR3 contains 15 residues. This CDR3 is CASSYRATSSYEQYF. CDR3 nucleotide sequence: TGTGCCAGCAGCTACAGGGCTACGAGCTCCTACGAGCAGTACTTC.

V is TRBV9 and J is TRBJ2-3, with TRBD2 as a possible D gene (5 bases). V lost 2 bases to trimming and J lost 1 base, with 11 bases between them. The CDR3 covers 15 residues. Germline assignment: CDR1 SGDLS and CDR2 YYNGEE. The CDR3 spells CASSVGNGGTDTQYF. As DNA, the CDR3 is TGTGCCAGCAGCGTGGGAAACGGGGGCACAGATACGCAGTATTTT.

The J gene is TRBJ1-1, the V gene TRBV18; TRBD1 is a possible D gene (5 bases). The germline CDR1 and CDR2 sequences are KGHSH and LQKENI. The CDR3 totals 14 residues. V was cut by 3 bases and J by 1 base, with 9 bases left in between. The DNA for the CDR3 is TGTGCCAGCTCACCGGGGCTTAAGAACACTGAAGCTTTCTTT. Translation gives CASSPGLKNTEAFF.

The J gene is TRBJ1-4, the V gene TRBV7-2, with D unresolved. The CDR3 contains 15 residues. Trimming cost V 0 bases and J 8 bases, with 13 bases left between them. Germline V lookup: CDR1 SGHTA, CDR2 FQGNSA. The CDR3 region has the DNA TGTGCCAGCAGCTTAGCGTCAGGTGGCAAAGAAAAACTGTTTTTT. Translation: CASSLASGGKEKLFF. Looking up the rest from reference TRBV7-2 and TRBJ1-4 gives the full variable domain: GAGVSQSPSNKVTEKGKDVELRCDPISGHTALYWYRQSLGQGLEFLIYFQGNSAPDKSGLPSDRFSAERTGGSVSTLTIQRTQQEDSAVYLCASSLASGGKEKLFFGSGTQLSVL.

The sample holds a few counts of this clone. The V call is TRBV6-5, the J call TRBJ1-2; 10 bases agree with TRBD1. With 5 bases clipped from V and 5 bases from J, the junction kept 8 bases outside the gene matches. CDR3 size: 15 residues. Germline CDR1 reads MNHEY; CDR2 reads SVGAGI. The CDR3 here is CASSPRQGAWYGYTF. The CDR3 DNA reads TGTGCCAGCAGTCCCCGACAGGGGGCTTGGTATGGCTACACCTTC.

This clone has at least ten counts. This chain links TRBV6-5 with TRBJ1-2, with a possible D match to TRBD1 (6 bases). The CDR3 is made up of 14 amino acids. Germline lookup yields CDR1 MNHEY and CDR2 SVGAGI. V was cut by 6 bases and J by 5 bases, with 16 bases left in between. In nucleotides, the CDR3 is TGTGCCAGCAGCCCGGGGAGGGGGGTGTATGGCTACACCTTC. Encoded protein: CASSPGRGVYGYTF.

The chain employs TRBV19 and TRBJ1-5, with TRBD1 matching 7 bases. The trim removed 6 bases at V and 7 bases at J, leaving 12 bases unmatched. This CDR3 has 15 residues. Looked up from germline, CDR1 is LNHDA and CDR2 is SQIVND (reference sequence). The CDR3 DNA sequence: TGTGCCAGTAGCGTTATACAGGGGCCGGGACAGCCCCAGCATTTT. This codes for CASSVIQGPGQPQHF.

This clone has just a few counts. The chain links TRBV10-3 to TRBJ2-7, with 7 bases lining up with TRBD1. Germline loops: CDR1 ENHRY, CDR2 SYGVKD. This CDR3 contains 14 residues. J gave up 5 bases and V 6 bases, and 10 bases lay outside the gene matches. The CDR3 here is CAISPGQPTDEQYF. CDR3 sequence (DNA): TGTGCCATCAGCCCGGGACAGCCGACAGACGAGCAGTACTTC.

This clone was found a few times. The rearrangement joins TRBV5-1 to TRBJ2-3; 9 bases agree with TRBD1. Germline V CDR1 and CDR2: SGHRS, YFSETQ. The CDR3 is made up of 15 amino acids. Losses at the gene ends were 2 bases for V and 0 bases for J; bases not matched to a gene: 1. The CDR3 reads CASSLQGASTDTQYF. The CDR3 DNA reads as TGCGCCAGCAGCTTACAGGGGGCGAGCACAGATACGCAGTATTTT.

As concerns this clone: Other nucleotide sequences in the sample specify the same CDR3. The chain couples TRBV3-1 (or the pseudogene TRBV3-2) to TRBJ1-2, with D perhaps TRBD1 (5 bases). The germline V gene encodes CDR1 LGHDT and CDR2 YNNKEL (reference sequence). CDR3 size: 15 residues. With 0 bases removed from V and 4 bases from J, the gap between germline ends came to 12 bases. CDR3 region: CASSQDFGGGYGYTF. The CDR3, as DNA: TGTGCCAGCAGCCAAGATTTTGGGGGGGGCTATGGCTACACCTTC.